This T cell receptor beta chain was identified during a study of cytomegalovirus exposure and HLA in healthy donors. Study as a whole: A later analysis reported the roughly 130 validation repertoires used the same platform as the approximately 700 first-cohort repertoires.

Data came from immunoSEQ multiplex PCR; TCRdb stores just in-frame clones and leaves some out. The data hold fewer than 130,000 clones, with around nine tenths observed a single time. The germline V gene encodes CDR1 LGHNA and CDR2 YSLEER. This CDR3 contains 16 residues. The ends were cut back, 1 base at V and 7 bases at J, with 17 bases in the middle. With regard to this clone: Antigen: not known.

Broader study findings: Cytomegalovirus-associated TCR beta chains were listed, numbering approximately 150.

The source material was PBMCs. The chain combines TRBV4-3 with TRBJ2-1; D call uncertain. This clonotype originated in a woman between 18 and 29 years old in good health and CMV-seronegative. CDR3 sequence (DNA): TGCGCCAGCAGCCAAGGGCTTCGGCGGAGAGCGAATGAGCAGTTCTTC. Translating gives CASSQGLRRRANEQFF.